These 27 T cell receptor beta chains were sequenced from one sample in a study of neurological immune-mediated disorders. Described time point: longitudinal time-point 2. One entry per CDR3 protein results from TCRdb running MiXCR on the 5' RACE reads. The table includes fewer than 60,000 distinct CDR3 sequences, less than 15% detected once. Sequencing was performed on PBMCs. These receptors originate from a male donor with HTLV-1-associated myelopathy (HAM/TSP).

This clonotype appeared many times. J is TRBJ1-5 and V is TRBV7-9; maybe TRBD1 (5 bases). Trimming stripped 4 bases from V and 5 bases from J, with 18 bases between. The germline CDR1 and CDR2 sequences are SEHNR and FQNEAQ (reference sequence). The CDR3 sequence is 16 residues long. The CDR3 bases are TGTGCCAGCAGCTGGGGGGGGGACGCGAGATATCAGCCCCAGCATTTT. This sequence encodes CASSWGGDARYQPQHF. Filled out from reference TRBV7-9 and TRBJ1-5, the complete variable domain reads DTGVSQNPRHKITKRGQNVTFRCDPISEHNRLYWYRQTLGQGPEFLTYFQNEAQLEKSRLLSDRFSAERPKGSFSTLEIQRTEQGDSAMYLCASSWGGDARYQPQHFGDGTRLSIL.

This clonotype was observed at least ten times. The chain uses TRBV12-3 or TRBV12-4 and TRBJ2-1; 8 bases match TRBD2. V lost 1 base, J lost 5 bases, and 10 bases stayed unmatched. The CDR3 has 17 amino acids. CDR3 sequence (DNA): TGTGCCAGCAGTTTAGAGCCCCGGGGGGGCCCTGACAATGAGCAGTTCTTC. Translating it yields CASSLEPRGGPDNEQFF.

This clonotype was seen many times. The chain has TRBV5-4 and TRBJ1-2, with D perhaps matching TRBD1 (6 bases). The germline V gene encodes CDR1 SGHNT and CDR2 YYREEE (reference sequence). V was trimmed by 7 bases and J by 4 bases, leaving 17 bases between them. CDR3 size: 14 residues. The CDR3 region has the DNA TGTGCCAGCTCAAGAGTGGGGGGCGGCTATGGCTACACCTTC. Amino acids: CASSRVGGGYGYTF.

This clonotype was seen many times. The chain employs TRBV7-9 and TRBJ2-3, with 9 bases identical to TRBD1. The CDR3 spans 16 residues. Germline trimming cut 5 bases from V and 3 bases from J; bases unmatched to any gene: 9. Germline V lookup: CDR1 SEHNR, CDR2 FQNEAQ (reference sequence). CDR3 sequence reads: CASSPQPGQGTDTQYF. CDR3 bases: TGTGCCAGCAGCCCCCAACCGGGACAGGGTACAGATACGCAGTATTTT.

There are many counts of this clonotype. V usage is TRBV20-1 and J usage is TRBJ1-4, with D tentatively TRBD1 (5 bases). CDR1 and CDR2 from the germline V gene are DFQATT and SNEGSKA (reference sequence). V shed 6 bases and J shed 7 bases, with 15 bases lying between them. The CDR3 runs 13 residues. The CDR3 region has the DNA TGCAGTGCGAGGGGACCTGGGGGTGAAAAACTGTTTTTT. Its protein is CSARGPGGEKLFF.

This clonotype was counted ten times or more. The chain uses TRBV7-2 and TRBJ2-3, with D possibly matching TRBD1 (7 bases). Germline values: CDR1 SGHTA, CDR2 FQGNSA. The CDR3 spans 15 residues. Trimming shortened V by 5 bases and J by 6 bases, and 18 bases separated the two germline ends. CDR3 coding DNA: TGTGCCAGCAGCCCGGAGGGACAGCTAAGGGATACGCAGTATTTT. This translates into CASSPEGQLRDTQYF. Looking up the rest from reference TRBV7-2 and TRBJ2-3 gives the full variable domain: GAGVSQSPSNKVTEKGKDVELRCDPISGHTALYWYRQSLGQGLEFLIYFQGNSAPDKSGLPSDRFSAERTGGSVSTLTIQRTQQEDSAVYLCASSPEGQLRDTQYFGPGTRLTVL.

In this sample, this clonotype turned up many times. This chain uses TRBV20-1 with TRBJ2-7; the D is unclear. The CDR3 is made up of 15 amino acids. Germline assignment: CDR1 DFQATT and CDR2 SNEGSKA (reference sequence). V gave up 3 bases and J gave up 1 base, with 16 bases separating them. The CDR3 spells CSARGLRALSYEQYF. CDR3 sequence (DNA): TGCAGTGCTAGGGGTCTTCGGGCTCTTTCCTACGAGCAGTACTTC.

This clonotype was observed many times. The CDR3 spells CASSLEPLAGGTYEQYF. In DNA, the CDR3 is TGTGCCAGCAGCTTAGAGCCACTAGCGGGGGGGACGTACGAGCAGTACTTC. The chain is built from TRBV7-6 and TRBJ2-7, with 13 nucleotides matching TRBD2. CDR3 size: 17 residues. The germline CDR1 and CDR2 sequences are SGHVS and FNYEAQ. V dropped 1 base and J dropped 4; count of bases not matched to a gene: 7.

This clonotype was detected ten times or more. V usage is TRBV20-1 and J usage is TRBJ2-2; TRBD1 matches at 7 bases. The CDR3 consists of 17 residues. Germline trimming cut 1 base from V and 5 bases from J; bases unmatched to any gene: 13. CDR1 is DFQATT, CDR2 SNEGSKA, per germline (reference sequence). The CDR3 DNA sequence: TGCAGTGCTAGAGGCCAATTCCACAGGGGAAAGACCGGGGAGCTGTTTTTT. Translation: CSARGQFHRGKTGELFF.

This clonotype was recorded many times. This chain joins TRBV7-2 and TRBJ2-5, with TRBD1 identical over 10 bases. J lost 4 bases, V lost 3 bases, and 5 bases had no gene match. Germline CDR1 and CDR2: SGHTA and FQGNSA. The CDR3 runs to 15 residues. CDR3 DNA: TGTGCCAGCAGCTTTCTCGACAGGGGGCGAGAGACCCAGTACTTC. Its protein product is CASSFLDRGRETQYF.

In DNA form, the CDR3 reads TGCAGTGCTGTTAACTCCGGGACGGAGAATTCACCCCACTTT. It yields the protein CSAVNSGTENSPHF. The chain links TRBV20-1 to TRBJ1-6, with D possibly matching TRBD1 (5 bases). With 5 bases removed from V and 18 bases from J, the gap between germline ends came to 26 bases. The length of the CDR3 is 14 residues. Germline assignment: CDR1 DFQATT and CDR2 SNEGSKA (reference sequence).

This clonotype was counted ten times or more. The chain has TRBV4-3 and TRBJ1-5, with D unresolved. Germline V CDR1 and CDR2: LGHNA, YSLEER. Trimming cost V 4 bases and J 7 bases, with 11 bases left between them. The CDR3 totals 13 residues. CDR3 region: CASSRAAGQPQHF. CDR3 nucleotides: TGCGCCAGCAGCCGGGCAGCGGGCCAGCCCCAGCATTTT.

This clonotype was observed many times. The rearrangement joins TRBV4-3 to TRBJ2-2; D uncertain. CDR3 size: 17 residues. From germline, CDR1 is LGHNA and CDR2 YSLEER. The V and J ends lost 0 bases and 0 bases respectively, with 11 bases between them. CDR3: CASSQDRVDSNTGELFF. CDR3 DNA: TGCGCCAGCAGCCAAGATAGGGTTGATTCGAACACCGGGGAGCTGTTTTTT.

The sample holds many counts of this clonotype. The chain links TRBV6-5 to TRBJ2-7, with D perhaps TRBD1 or TRBD2 (5 bases each). Trimming shortened V by 0 bases and J by 3 bases, and 9 bases separated the two germline ends. There are 14 residues in the CDR3. Germline lookup yields CDR1 MNHEY and CDR2 SVGAGI. The CDR3 bases are TGTGCCAGCAGTTACTCGGGGACGGACTACGAGCAGTACTTC. It encodes CASSYSGTDYEQYF.

The chain couples TRBV6-6 to TRBJ1-2; 11 nucleotides agree with TRBD1. CDR3 length: 20 residues. The trim removed 0 bases at V and 2 bases at J, leaving 14 bases unmatched. The germline CDR1 and CDR2 sequences are MNHNY and SVGAGI (reference sequence). The CDR3 DNA reads TGTGCCAGCAGTTACTCAGAATCCTTTTGGGGGACAGGGGGGAACTATGGCTACACCTTC. Protein: CASSYSESFWGTGGNYGYTF.

The rearrangement uses TRBV29-1 and TRBJ2-3, with 9 bases matching TRBD1. The germline gives CDR1 SQVTM, CDR2 ANQGSEA. The CDR3 runs 12 residues. The CDR3 DNA reads TGCATCGACAGGGGGGGCATAGATACGCAGTATTTT. Translation: CIDRGGIDTQYF.

The sample holds many counts of this clonotype. The CDR3 DNA follows: TGCAGTGCGAAAGGGACAGGGGGTTTTCGGGAGCAGTACTTC. Amino acids: CSAKGTGGFREQYF. The chain couples TRBV20-1 to TRBJ2-7, with 11 nucleotides matching TRBD1. V lost 6 bases and J lost 7; bases outside the gene matches: 11. The germline CDR1 and CDR2 sequences are DFQATT and SNEGSKA (reference sequence). The CDR3 contains 14 residues.

There are many counts of this clonotype. The chain links TRBV20-1 to TRBJ1-5, with D perhaps matching TRBD1 (5 bases). This CDR3 is built from 13 residues. Germline lookup yields CDR1 DFQATT and CDR2 SNEGSKA (reference sequence). V was clipped by 5 bases and J by 4 bases, with 12 bases between them. The CDR3 DNA reads as TGCAGTGCTCGGGACGGAATTAATCAGCCCCAGCATTTT. It encodes CSARDGINQPQHF.

The chain uses TRBV5-1 and TRBJ1-5; TRBD1 aligns across 9 bases. V shed 4 bases, J shed 7 bases, and the junction held 6 bases outside the gene matches. The CDR3 totals 14 residues. Germline lookup yields CDR1 SGHRS and CDR2 YFSETQ. Written as DNA, the CDR3 is TGCGCCAGCAGCCCGACAGGGGGTGGCCAGCCCCAGCATTTT. Translating it yields CASSPTGGGQPQHF.

This clonotype was recorded at least ten times. The rearrangement links TRBV20-1 to TRBJ1-5, with D unresolved. There are 12 residues in the CDR3. V shed 1 base and J shed 4 bases, with 5 bases lying between them. CDR1 is DFQATT, CDR2 SNEGSKA, per germline (reference sequence). This CDR3 reads CSARAANQPQHF. CDR3 nucleotide sequence: TGCAGTGCTAGAGCCGCTAATCAGCCCCAGCATTTT.

This clonotype was observed many times. The chain uses TRBV20-1 and TRBJ2-5; no firm D call. CDR1 and CDR2 from the germline V gene are DFQATT and SNEGSKA (reference sequence). The CDR3 is made up of 12 amino acids. Trimming removed 6 bases at V and 2 bases at J, with 10 bases between. The CDR3 sequence is CSATPGQETQYF. The DNA of the CDR3 is TGCAGTGCCACTCCCGGGCAAGAGACCCAGTACTTC.

This clonotype came up many times. The rearrangement uses TRBV3-1 and TRBJ2-7, with 7 positions matching TRBD1. The CDR3 is 14 residues long. V gave up 7 bases and J gave up 0 bases; unmatched junction bases: 6. Germline CDR1 LGHDT, CDR2 YNNKEL (reference sequence). CDR3 coding DNA: TGTGCCAGCAAGAAGACAGGGAGCTCCTACGAGCAGTACTTC. Translating gives CASKKTGSSYEQYF.

This clonotype has at least ten counts. The V and J genes are TRBV7-2 and TRBJ2-7; possibly TRBD2 for D (5 bases). The CDR3 has 14 amino acids. Germline V lookup: CDR1 SGHTA, CDR2 FQGNSA. With 5 bases removed from V and 6 bases from J, the gap between germline ends came to 17 bases. This CDR3 is CASSPAGGFGEQYF. CDR3 nucleotide sequence: TGTGCCAGCAGCCCGGCCGGCGGGTTCGGCGAGCAGTACTTC. The full variable domain, completed using reference TRBV7-2 and TRBJ2-7, is GAGVSQSPSNKVTEKGKDVELRCDPISGHTALYWYRQSLGQGLEFLIYFQGNSAPDKSGLPSDRFSAERTGGSVSTLTIQRTQQEDSAVYLCASSPAGGFGEQYFGPGTRLTVT.

This clonotype was detected ten times or more. The CDR3 DNA sequence: TGCGCCAGCAGCTTGGAGGCTAGCGGATACACAGATACGCAGTATTTT. Amino acid sequence: CASSLEASGYTDTQYF. The gene calls are TRBV5-1 and TRBJ2-3, with 7 bases aligning to TRBD2. Germline V gene data show CDR1 as SGHRS and CDR2 as YFSETQ. V was clipped by 0 bases and J by 2 bases; unmatched bases: 6. This CDR3 region has 16 residues. The whole variable domain, remainder taken from reference TRBV5-1 and TRBJ2-3, is KAGVTQTPRYLIKTRGQQVTLSCSPISGHRSVSWYQQTPGQGLQFLFEYFSETQRNKGNFPGRFSGRQFSNSRSEMNVSTLELGDSALYLCASSLEASGYTDTQYFGPGTRLTVL.

In the case of this clonotype: At one boundary the junction diverges from the germline segment, which might be a read error. V usage is TRBV12-3 or TRBV12-4 and J usage is TRBJ1-5; D is possibly TRBD1 (6 bases). This CDR3 comprises 16 residues. CDR3: CSSSKGVGAVNQPQHF. CDR3 nucleotide sequence: TGTTCCAGCAGCAAGGGGGTGGGGGCTGTCAATCAGCCCCAGCATTTT.

This clonotype has a count of ten or more. The chain uses TRBV5-1 and TRBJ2-2; D remains ambiguous. V was shortened by 3 bases and J by 6 bases, with 12 bases between the two germline ends. In germline, CDR1 is SGHRS, CDR2 YFSETQ. This CDR3 region has 14 residues. The DNA for the CDR3 is TGCGCCAGCAGCTCCGACCCTAGTTCCGGGGAGCTGTTTTTT. Its protein is CASSSDPSSGELFF.

CDR3 DNA sequence: TGTGCCAGCAGTTGGGGGGCACATAACGAGCAGTACTTC. Amino acid sequence: CASSWGAHNEQYF. The rearrangement links TRBV6-5 to TRBJ2-7, with D perhaps assigned TRBD1 or TRBD2 (6 bases each). V shed 4 bases and J shed 5 bases, with 12 bases lying between them. CDR3 length: 13 residues. CDR1 is MNHEY and CDR2 is SVGAGI in the germline V gene.